This T cell receptor (beta chain) originates from a study of blood T cell repertoires in COVID-19. Study-wide context: The United States, Italy and Spain were the sources of the acute and convalescent COVID-19 samples.

Assay used: immunoSEQ multiplex PCR; TCRdb lists only in-frame clones, some missing. There are over 250,000 clones in the sample; around nine tenths occur only once, and around 12% lies in the top ten. This sequence originates from a woman in her fifties or sixties with acute or convalescent COVID-19. Sequences were obtained from peripheral blood.

The CDR3 region is CASSAGQGATEAFF. The CDR3 DNA sequence: TGTGCCAGCAGTGCAGGACAGGGGGCGACTGAAGCTTTCTTT. The V and J genes are TRBV25-1 and TRBJ1-1; the match to TRBD1 covers 11 bases. The CDR3 contains 14 residues. CDR1 is MGHDK and CDR2 is SYGVNS in the germline V gene. J was trimmed by 5 bases and V by 4 bases; bases with no gene match: 3.